The clone carrying this T cell receptor (beta chain) was counted a single time. Clones were read by immunoSEQ multiplex PCR, and TCRdb kept only the in-frame ones, dropping some. The table has under 2,500,000 clones, around 95% seen once. This sample stems from a study of shared clonotypes between healthy human individuals. Across the study: CD4 naive and CD4 memory each took three plates per donor, while CD8 naive took two and CD8 memory one.

The CDR3 covers 17 residues. Germline CDR1 is SGHRS and CDR2 is YFSETQ. V was clipped by 3 bases and J by 7 bases; unmatched bases: 10. The CD4+ fraction was divided into a CD45RA+ naive subset and a CD45RA-negative memory subset. The gene calls are TRBV5-1 and TRBJ2-7, with 16 nucleotides matching TRBD2. The specimen sequenced was naive CD4+ T cells sorted from blood. The subset here: CD45RA+ positively selected. This TCR came from a man aged 18 to 35 in good health. The CDR3 sequence is CASSWGTSGRDLAEQYF. DNA of the CDR3: TGCGCCAGCAGCTGGGGGACTAGCGGGAGGGACTTGGCGGAGCAGTACTTC.